A selection of T cell receptor beta chains follows, all from one sample in a study of T cells in Graves' hyperthyroidism and ophthalmopathy. TCRdb re-called the multiplex PCR reads through MiXCR, storing one row per CDR3 protein. The sample lists about 560,000 distinct CDR3 sequences, 15% to 19% occurring once. The sequenced sample consisted of blood. The receptors here all came from a woman aged 25 to 39 with Graves' hyperthyroidism. The CDR3 runs from the conserved cysteine through the conserved F or W. Fields, in order: J gene, clone size, V gene, D gene, CDR3 DNA, CDR3 protein. The D gene is left open where the match is weak. The size field is filled for only some rows; it gives once, few, many or a size class.

>TRBJ1-1|-|TRBV20-1|TRBD1
TGCAGTGCTAGAGATCCAGGGGGCTTCTTCATGAACACTGAAGCTTTCTTT
CSARDPGGFFMNTEAFF
>TRBJ2-7|many|TRBV6-1|TRBD1
TGTGCCAGCAGTATTCGGACAGGGGGCCCCTACGAGCAGTACTTC
CASSIRTGGPYEQYF
>TRBJ2-2|-|TRBV5-1|-
TGCGCCAGCAGCCGACCGAACGCGAACACCGGGGAGCTGTTTTTT
CASSRPNANTGELFF
>TRBJ2-7|many|TRBV7-8|-
TGTGCCAGCAGCTTAGCCGGGTACGACGAGCAGTACTTC
CASSLAGYDEQYF
>TRBJ1-6|-|TRBV19|TRBD1
TGTGCCAGTAGCTCAAGACAGGGACGCGATTCACCCCTCCACTTT
CASSSRQGRDSPLHF
>TRBJ2-7|-|TRBV2|TRBD1
TGTGCCAGCAGGCCGCCGCCGGGACAGGGGGTCGTCGAGCAGTACTTC
CASRPPPGQGVVEQYF
>TRBJ2-1|many|TRBV27|-
TGTGCCAGCAGTGCCTCGACGGGGTTCGATGAGCAGTTCTTC
CASSASTGFDEQFF
>TRBJ2-2|many|TRBV19|-
TGTGCCAGTAGTATAGATACCTTCATCTCGACGGCCCGACGATTCACCGGGGAGCTGTTTTTT
CASSIDTFISTARRFTGELFF
>TRBJ1-1|few|TRBV28|TRBD1
TGTGCCAGCAGTTCTCAGGGGGTAGGGGCAGCTTTCTTT
CASSSQGVGAAFF
>TRBJ1-1|many|TRBV27|-
TGTGCCAGCGGATCTGCAGGGCGGTACACTGAAGCTTTCTTT
CASGSAGRYTEAFF
>TRBJ2-1|-|TRBV9|TRBD1
TGTGCCAGCAGCGTATTGCCCGGGACAGAAAGGTACAATGAGCAGTTCTTC
CASSVLPGTERYNEQFF
>TRBJ2-2|-|TRBV27|TRBD1
TGTGCCAGCAGTAACGGACAGGGGGGTACCGGGGAGCTGTTTTTT
CASSNGQGGTGELFF
>TRBJ2-1|-|TRBV4-2|-
TGTGCCAGCAGCCAAGCTTCCGGGGCTAGCCCAATCAATGAGCAGTTCTTC
CASSQASGASPINEQFF
>TRBJ2-7|many|TRBV20-1|-
TGCAGTGCCCACCGAAGAGGGATTATGTACGAGCAGTACTTC
CSAHRRGIMYEQYF
>TRBJ2-1|many|TRBV7-3|TRBD2
TGTGCCAGCAGCTTAACTGGCGGGAGGGCCGATGAGCAGTTCTTC
CASSLTGGRADEQFF
>TRBJ2-2|-|TRBV10-3|TRBD2
TGTGCCATCAAGCCGACTAGCCAGGGAGCCGGGGAGCTGTTTTTT
CAIKPTSQGAGELFF
>TRBJ2-7|many|TRBV28|-
TGTGCCAGTGGGATCGGTGGGAGGAGGTACGAGCAGTACTTC
CASGIGGRRYEQYF
>TRBJ2-1|many|TRBV13|TRBD2
TGTGCCAGCAGCTCCCTCGGTAGTGGGAGGGCAGAGTTCTTC
CASSSLGSGRAEFF
>TRBJ2-3|few|TRBV9|TRBD2
TGTGCCAGCACCTGGAGCGGGAGTCCCACAGATACGCAGTATTTT
CASTWSGSPTDTQYF
>TRBJ1-4|many|TRBV24-1|-
TGTGCCACCAGTGATGCGACAATTGAAAAACTGTTTTTT
CATSDATIEKLFF
>TRBJ2-2|-|TRBV5-1|TRBD1
TGCGCCAGCAGCTTACCAGGGACAGGCACCGGGGAGCTGTTTTTT
CASSLPGTGTGELFF
>TRBJ2-7|many|TRBV6-2/TRBV6-3|TRBD2
TGTGCCAGCGGGAGGACTAGCGGCTCCTACGAGCAGTACTTC
CASGRTSGSYEQYF
>TRBJ2-1|many|TRBV24-1|TRBD1
TGTGCCACCAGTGATCCAACCGGGACAGGAAACAATGAGCAGTTCTTC
CATSDPTGTGNNEQFF
>TRBJ1-6|few|TRBV30|-
TGTGCCTGGAGTTTCTCTGAGGGTGGGAGCTCCTATAATTCACCCCTCCACTTT
CAWSFSEGGSSYNSPLHF
>TRBJ2-5|many|TRBV28|TRBD2
TGTGCCAGCAAACTCCCGGGACTAGTGCCTGAGACCCAGTACTTC
CASKLPGLVPETQYF